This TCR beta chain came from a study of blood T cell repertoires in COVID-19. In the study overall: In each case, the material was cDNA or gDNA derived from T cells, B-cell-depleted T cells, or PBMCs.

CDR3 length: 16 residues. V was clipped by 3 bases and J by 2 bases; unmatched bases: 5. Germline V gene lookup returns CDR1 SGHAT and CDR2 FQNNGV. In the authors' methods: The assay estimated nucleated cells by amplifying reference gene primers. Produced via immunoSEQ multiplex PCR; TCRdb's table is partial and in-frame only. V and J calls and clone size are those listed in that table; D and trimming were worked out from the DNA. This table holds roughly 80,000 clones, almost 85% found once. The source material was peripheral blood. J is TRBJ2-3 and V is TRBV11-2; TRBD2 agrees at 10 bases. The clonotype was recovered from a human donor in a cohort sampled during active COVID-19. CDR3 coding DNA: TGTGCCAGCAGCTTTCAGACTAGCGGGCCCACAGATACGCAGTATTTT. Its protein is CASSFQTSGPTDTQYF.